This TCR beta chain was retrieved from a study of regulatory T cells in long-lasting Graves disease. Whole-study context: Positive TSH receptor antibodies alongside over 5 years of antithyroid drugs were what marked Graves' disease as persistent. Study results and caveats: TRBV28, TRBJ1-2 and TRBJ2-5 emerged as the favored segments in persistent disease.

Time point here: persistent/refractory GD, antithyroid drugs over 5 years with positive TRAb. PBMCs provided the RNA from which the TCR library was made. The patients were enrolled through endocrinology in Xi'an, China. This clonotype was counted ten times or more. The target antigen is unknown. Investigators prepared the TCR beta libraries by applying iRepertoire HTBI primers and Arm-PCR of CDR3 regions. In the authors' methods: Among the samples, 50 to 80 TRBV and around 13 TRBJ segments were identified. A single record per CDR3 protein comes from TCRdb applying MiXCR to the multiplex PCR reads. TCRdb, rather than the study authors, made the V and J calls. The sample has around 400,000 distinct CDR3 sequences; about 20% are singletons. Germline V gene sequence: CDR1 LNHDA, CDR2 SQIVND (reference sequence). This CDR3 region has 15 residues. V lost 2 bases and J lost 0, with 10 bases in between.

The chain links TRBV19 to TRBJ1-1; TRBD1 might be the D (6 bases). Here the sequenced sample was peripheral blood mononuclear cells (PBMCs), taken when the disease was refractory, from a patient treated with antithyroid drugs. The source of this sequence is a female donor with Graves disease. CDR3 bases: TGTGCCAGTAGTATACCTGACAGGATGAACACTGAAGCTTTCTTT. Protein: CASSIPDRMNTEAFF.